The 28 T cell receptor beta chains below were found in one sample sequenced in a study of cytomegalovirus exposure and HLA in healthy donors. The PCR was carried out with 60 Vbeta primers and 13 Jbeta primers. Repertoires were generated with immunoSEQ multiplex PCR, while TCRdb's copy carries only in-frame clones and drops some. The specimen's table records 100,000 to 150,000 clones. Material for sequencing was PBMCs. These receptors all stem from a man between 25 and 39 years old in good health and CMV-seronegative.

The rearrangement uses TRBV29-1 and TRBJ2-3, with D tentatively TRBD2 (6 bases). The germline gives CDR1 SQVTM, CDR2 ANQGSEA. There are 15 residues in the CDR3. Trimming shortened V by 3 bases and J by 4 bases, and 17 bases separated the two germline ends. Written as DNA, the CDR3 is TGCAGCGTTGAGTCCAGGGAGGTACCTTCAGATACGCAGTATTTT. Translated: CSVESREVPSDTQYF.

This sequence joins TRBV2 and TRBJ1-1; D unclear. V was trimmed by 4 bases and J by 1 base, leaving 10 bases between them. This CDR3 is built from 14 residues. Germline assignment: CDR1 SNHLY and CDR2 FYNNEI. The CDR3 spells CASSVAFRNTEAFF. The CDR3 region has the DNA TGTGCCAGCAGTGTAGCGTTTAGGAACACTGAAGCTTTCTTT.

The genes are TRBV4-1 and TRBJ2-7; D gene unclear. V dropped 0 bases and J dropped 2 bases, with 11 bases sitting between them. The CDR3 runs 15 residues. The germline CDR1 and CDR2 sequences are MGHRA and YSYEKL. DNA for the CDR3: TGCGCCAGCAGCCAAGATCGGAGTACCACCTACGAGCAGTACTTC. It translates to CASSQDRSTTYEQYF.

This chain joins TRBV18 and TRBJ2-5, with D possibly TRBD1 on 5 matching bases. In germline, CDR1 is KGHSH, CDR2 LQKENI. V lost 3 bases to trimming and J lost 1 base, with 9 bases between them. CDR3 length equals 14 residues. The CDR3 loop is CASSPIRAQETQYF. In DNA form, the CDR3 reads TGTGCCAGCTCACCGATCAGGGCCCAAGAGACCCAGTACTTC. Full variable domain (remainder filled in from reference TRBV18 and TRBJ2-5): NAGVMQNPRHLVRRRGQEARLRCSPMKGHSHVYWYRQLPEEGLKFMVYLQKENIIDESGMPKERFSAEFPKEGPSILRIQQVVRGDSAAYFCASSPIRAQETQYFGPGTRLLVL.

Note on this clone: The germline gene is not matched at one end of the junction; a read error may be the cause. The genes are TRBV2 and TRBJ2-7, with D tentatively TRBD1 or TRBD2 (8 bases each). The germline V gene has CDR1 SNHLY and CDR2 FYNNEI. This CDR3 has 19 residues. This chain's CDR3 is CAGSEAGDRRQCVNYEQYF. The DNA of the CDR3 is TGTGCCGGCAGTGAAGCGGGGGACAGGAGGCAATGCGTAAACTACGAGCAGTACTTC. The full variable domain, completed using reference TRBV2 and TRBJ2-7, is EPEVTQTPSHQVTQMGQEVILRCVPISNHLYFYWYRQILGQKVEFLVSFYNNEISEKSEIFDDQFSVERPDGSNFTLKIRSTKLEDSAMYFCAGSEAGDRRQCVNYEQYFGPGTRLTVT.

J is TRBJ1-5 and V is TRBV28; 7 positions match TRBD1. This CDR3 contains 14 residues. Germline CDR1 is MDHEN and CDR2 is SYDVKM. V trimming: 8 bases; J trimming: 7 bases; junction bases outside the gene matches: 11. The CDR3 spells CASGSQGTRQPQHF. CDR3 DNA: TGTGCCAGCGGCTCACAGGGGACGAGGCAGCCCCAGCATTTT.

The chain uses TRBV18 and TRBJ2-1, with 8 positions matching TRBD1. Trimming removed 3 bases from V and 5 bases from J; junction bases left unmatched: 6. This CDR3 contains 15 residues. Germline V gene lookup returns CDR1 KGHSH and CDR2 LQKENI. This CDR3 is CASSPAQGADNEQFF. As DNA, the CDR3 is TGTGCCAGCTCACCCGCCCAGGGGGCAGACAATGAGCAGTTCTTC.

The chain combines TRBV11-1 with TRBJ2-5; 8 positions agree with TRBD1. Germline CDR1 and CDR2: SGHAT and FQDESV (reference sequence). The CDR3 consists of 13 residues. Trimming took 4 bases from V and 5 from J; bases not matched to a gene: 3. CDR3 sequence (DNA): TGTGCCAGCAGCTGGGACAGGAGGGAGACCCAGTACTTC. It translates to CASSWDRRETQYF.

The chain combines TRBV18 with TRBJ2-1; no definite D call. This CDR3 region has 14 residues. V dropped 0 bases and J dropped 6 bases, with 9 bases sitting between them. The germline gives CDR1 KGHSH, CDR2 LQKENI. The CDR3 loop reads CASSPPSLPNEQFF. In DNA form, the CDR3 reads TGTGCCAGCTCACCACCCTCCCTACCCAATGAGCAGTTCTTC.

The chain joins TRBV7-2 to TRBJ1-2; D not certain. Trimming left V 3 bases short and J 4 bases short, with 9 bases between. CDR1 is SGHTA, CDR2 FQGNSA, per germline. The CDR3 loop spans 13 amino acids. The CDR3 bases are TGTGCCAGCAGCTTTAGGGAGAGCTATGGCTACACCTTC. Amino acid sequence: CASSFRESYGYTF.

The chain employs TRBV14 and TRBJ1-1, with a weak D call TRBD1 (5 bases). Germline values: CDR1 SGHDN, CDR2 FVKESK. This CDR3 is built from 13 residues. The ends were cut back, 4 bases at V and 5 bases at J, with 11 bases in the middle. CDR3 sequence reads: CASSLARGTEAFF. The DNA for the CDR3 is TGTGCCAGCAGCCTTGCCCGGGGGACTGAAGCTTTCTTT.

The J gene is TRBJ2-7, the V gene TRBV7-9; the match to TRBD1 covers 10 bases. Germline assignment: CDR1 SEHNR and CDR2 FQNEAQ (reference sequence). This CDR3 spans 15 amino acids. V lost 5 bases and J lost 6; bases outside the gene matches: 10. DNA of the CDR3: TGTGCCAGCAGCATACCGGGACAGGGGATGGGCGAGCAGTACTTC. Amino acid sequence: CASSIPGQGMGEQYF.

V and J are TRBV7-9 and TRBJ1-2; the D gene is possibly TRBD1 (6 bases). Trimming left V 5 bases short and J 4 bases short, with 11 bases between. This CDR3 is built from 13 residues. Germline loops: CDR1 SEHNR, CDR2 FQNEAQ (reference sequence). The CDR3 loop reads CASSRGQSYGYTF. The CDR3 DNA follows: TGTGCCAGCAGCAGAGGACAGAGCTATGGCTACACCTTC.

The rearrangement joins TRBV18 to TRBJ2-5; D is ambiguous. Germline V lookup: CDR1 KGHSH, CDR2 LQKENI. The CDR3 has 12 amino acids. The V end lost 6 bases, the J end lost 0 bases, and 5 bases lay between the germline ends. The CDR3 here is CASSPYQETQYF. In DNA, the CDR3 is TGTGCCAGCTCCCCGTACCAAGAGACCCAGTACTTC.

The chain has TRBV5-1 and TRBJ2-7; 10 nucleotides agree with TRBD1. The CDR3 extends over 15 amino acids. Losses at the gene ends were 0 bases for V and 3 bases for J; bases not matched to a gene: 3. Germline CDR1 and CDR2: SGHRS and YFSETQ. CDR3 in amino acids: CASSLGGQGSYEQYF. DNA for the CDR3: TGCGCCAGCAGCTTGGGGGGACAGGGGAGCTACGAGCAGTACTTC.

This CDR3 is CASSQELAGGVSSYEQYF. Written as DNA, the CDR3 is TGCGCCAGCAGCCAAGAACTAGCGGGAGGGGTGAGCTCCTACGAGCAGTACTTC. The rearrangement links TRBV4-3 to TRBJ2-7; 13 bases are shared with TRBD2. In germline, CDR1 is LGHNA, CDR2 YSLEER. J was trimmed by 0 bases and V by 0 bases; bases with no gene match: 5. The CDR3 is 18 residues long.

This rearrangement joins TRBV9 to TRBJ2-1, with 8 bases matching TRBD2. Germline CDR1 SGDLS, CDR2 YYNGEE. The trim removed 0 bases at V and 3 bases at J, leaving 5 bases unmatched. CDR3 length: 16 residues. The CDR3 loop reads CASSVVASGFYNEQFF. In DNA form, the CDR3 reads TGTGCCAGCAGCGTAGTCGCTAGCGGGTTCTACAATGAGCAGTTCTTC.

This chain uses TRBV21-1 with TRBJ2-7; the D call TRBD2 from the table was never checked on the DNA. TRBV21-1 is a listed pseudogene. The CDR3 sequence is 20 residues long. CDR3 in amino acids: CASSKAIVGTHNTKDYEQYF. For the CDR3, the DNA is TGTGCCAGCAGCAAAGCTATAGTTGGGACTCACAACACTAAAGACTACGAGCAGTACTTC.

The CDR3 region has the DNA TGTGCCAGCAGCCCAGAGGGGGTCCTCGGCGAGCAGTACTTC. Translated, it gives CASSPEGVLGEQYF. The V gene is TRBV5-4, the J gene TRBJ2-7; tentatively, D is TRBD1 (6 bases). The V gene lost 4 bases and the J gene lost 6 bases, with 17 bases spanning the gap. The CDR3 length is 14 residues. CDR1 is SGHNT, CDR2 YYREEE, per germline (reference sequence).

The rearrangement links TRBV5-6 to TRBJ2-7, with 12 bases that match TRBD2. The germline V gene has CDR1 SGHDT and CDR2 YYEEEE. This CDR3 comprises 16 residues. After removal of 5 bases from V and 2 bases from J, the junction contained 8 bases not matched to a gene. As DNA, the CDR3 is TGTGCCAGCAGAAAAGGACTAGCGGGATTTCCCTACGAGCAGTACTTC. It translates to CASRKGLAGFPYEQYF.

This rearrangement joins TRBV27 to TRBJ2-3, with 13 bases identical to TRBD2. CDR1 MNHEY and CDR2 SMNVEV come from the germline V gene (reference sequence). CDR3 length: 16 amino acids. The V segment lost 4 bases and the J segment 0 bases; nucleotides outside the gene matches: 1. CDR3 amino acids: CASSSGLAGSTDTQYF. The CDR3 DNA is TGTGCCAGCAGTTCGGGACTAGCGGGGAGCACAGATACGCAGTATTTT.

The V gene is TRBV7-2, the J gene TRBJ1-1; TRBD1 matches 8 bases. CDR1 is SGHTA, CDR2 FQGNSA, per germline. CDR3 length: 15 residues. J gave up 1 base and V 4 bases, and 5 bases lay outside the gene matches. This CDR3 reads CASSWSTGGNTEAFF. The CDR3 nucleotides read TGTGCCAGCAGCTGGAGCACAGGGGGGAACACTGAAGCTTTCTTT.

The chain recombines TRBV29-1 with TRBJ1-4; D remains unclear. Germline-derived CDR1 and CDR2 are SQVTM and ANQGSEA. This CDR3 spans 15 amino acids. V lost 7 bases and J lost 0, with 15 bases in between. Here the CDR3 DNA reads TGCAGCGCTCCCTACCCGGGTACAACTAATGAAAAACTGTTTTTT. Its protein is CSAPYPGTTNEKLFF.

The gene calls are TRBV9 and TRBJ2-2, with D perhaps TRBD1 (6 bases). Looked up from germline, CDR1 is SGDLS and CDR2 is YYNGEE. The CDR3 has 17 amino acids. The germline V and J ends were trimmed by 4 bases and 4 bases, with 20 bases remaining between them. CDR3 protein: CASSPRDIRGGTGELFF. DNA of the CDR3: TGTGCCAGCAGCCCACGGGACATCCGAGGGGGCACCGGGGAGCTGTTTTTT.

The chain uses TRBV4-1 and TRBJ2-7, with 7 positions matching TRBD2. The V segment lost 3 bases and the J segment 1 base; nucleotides outside the gene matches: 6. Per germline, CDR1 MGHRA and CDR2 YSYEKL. The CDR3 runs 15 residues. This chain's CDR3 is CASSQGLTSSYEQYF. In DNA form, the CDR3 reads TGCGCCAGCAGCCAGGGACTAACATCATCCTACGAGCAGTACTTC.

This sequence joins TRBV29-1 and TRBJ1-1, with D possibly matching TRBD1 (6 bases). V lost 7 bases and J 1 base, leaving 19 bases between the germline ends. Germline CDR1 is SQVTM and CDR2 is ANQGSEA. CDR3 length: 15 residues. The CDR3 bases are TGCAGCGCAGGGCCCAAAACGACAGGGAACACTGAAGCTTTCTTT. Translating gives CSAGPKTTGNTEAFF.

V and J are TRBV18 and TRBJ1-1; perhaps TRBD1 as D (6 bases). V dropped 4 bases and J dropped 5 bases, with 8 bases sitting between them. The germline gives CDR1 KGHSH, CDR2 LQKENI. This CDR3 has 12 amino acids. In DNA form, the CDR3 reads TGTGCCAGCTCACTTACAGGGACTGAAGCTTTCTTT. Residues: CASSLTGTEAFF.

The chain has TRBV4-3 and TRBJ2-7, with 9 nucleotides matching TRBD1. CDR3 length: 15 residues. The V and J ends lost 4 bases and 3 bases, in that order; junction bases with no gene match: 7. Germline CDR1 reads LGHNA; CDR2 reads YSLEER. CDR3 bases: TGCGCCAGCAGCCGGTCAGGACAGGGGATCTACGAGCAGTACTTC. Translation: CASSRSGQGIYEQYF.